These 8 T cell receptor beta chains were all obtained from the same sample, sequenced in a study of glioma-infiltrating T cells after dendritic cell vaccination. Profiled with immunoSEQ multiplex PCR; TCRdb holds only in-frame clones, not every one. Found here are 20,000 to 30,000 clones, approximately 89% of them singletons; the top ten hold 2.5% to 3%. Described time point: after dendritic cell vaccination, including at tumor progression/relapse. Material: blood, obtained after dendritic cell vaccination. These receptors were obtained from a human donor with glioblastoma.

The chain links TRBV13 to TRBJ1-2; 10 bases map to TRBD1. V gave up 4 bases and J gave up 6 bases; unmatched junction bases: 2. The germline CDR1 and CDR2 sequences are PRHDT and FYEKMQ (reference sequence). CDR3 length: 13 residues. The CDR3 sequence: CASSSGTGDGYTF. CDR3 nucleotides: TGTGCCAGCAGCTCCGGGACAGGGGATGGCTACACCTTC. Complete variable domain (other parts from reference TRBV13 and TRBJ1-2): AAGVIQSPRHLIKEKRETATLKCYPIPRHDTVYWYQQGPGQDPQFLISFYEKMQSDKGSIPDRFSAQQFSDYHSELNMSSLELGDSALYFCASSSGTGDGYTFGSGTRLTVV.

The chain combines TRBV5-1 with TRBJ2-5; the D gene is possibly TRBD2 (7 bases). CDR3 length: 14 residues. Trimming pared 4 bases from V and 1 base from J, leaving 11 bases between. Germline loops: CDR1 SGHRS, CDR2 YFSETQ. The CDR3 region is CASSRGAGQETQYF. DNA for the CDR3: TGCGCCAGCAGCCGGGGGGCGGGCCAAGAGACCCAGTACTTC.

V and J are TRBV27 and TRBJ1-3, with D perhaps matching TRBD1 (6 bases). The CDR3 has 14 residues. V lost 2 bases to trimming and J lost 4 bases, with 9 bases between them. Germline-derived CDR1 and CDR2 are MNHEY and SMNVEV (reference sequence). CDR3 in DNA: TGTGCCAGCAGTTTAAGCAGGGGCGGAAACACCATATATTTT. Translation: CASSLSRGGNTIYF.

The V and J genes are TRBV21-1 and TRBJ2-3; the tabulated D call, TRBD1, remains unverified against the DNA. TRBV21-1 is a pseudogene. The CDR3 runs 15 residues. CDR3 DNA sequence: TGTGCCAGCAGCACTCCCCCGGACAGGAGGGATACGCAGTATTTT. Protein: CASSTPPDRRDTQYF.

The chain employs TRBV5-5 and TRBJ1-6; 8 bases map to TRBD1. This CDR3 is 16 amino acids long. V lost 0 bases and J lost 7; bases outside the gene matches: 6. Looked up from germline, CDR1 is SGHKS and CDR2 is YYEKEE (reference sequence). CDR3 in amino acids: CASSLEWTGRNSPLHF. CDR3 in DNA: TGTGCCAGCAGCTTGGAATGGACAGGGAGGAATTCACCCCTCCACTTT.

This rearrangement joins TRBV6-5 to TRBJ2-1; 7 bases are a match to TRBD1. V lost 4 bases and J lost 7; bases outside the gene matches: 7. CDR3 length: 14 amino acids. The V gene's germline CDR1 is MNHEY and CDR2 SVGAGI. The chain's CDR3 is CASSLYDRENEQFF. The CDR3 region has the DNA TGTGCCAGCAGTTTATACGACAGGGAGAATGAGCAGTTCTTC.

The J gene is TRBJ1-5, the V gene TRBV4-1; 8 nucleotides agree with TRBD1. This CDR3 has 17 residues. Germline trimming cut 4 bases from V and 0 bases from J; bases unmatched to any gene: 8. Per the germline V gene, CDR1 is MGHRA and CDR2 is YSYEKL. CDR3 sequence (DNA): TGCGCCAGCAGCCCCGGACAGGGCCTAAATAGCAATCAGCCCCAGCATTTT. Encoded protein: CASSPGQGLNSNQPQHF.

The chain couples TRBV9 to TRBJ2-1, with D possibly matching TRBD1 (6 bases). CDR1 is SGDLS, CDR2 YYNGEE, per germline. Trimming left V 2 bases short and J 0 bases short, with 15 bases between. The CDR3 consists of 17 residues. This CDR3 reads CASSVGKTGRSYNEQFF. The CDR3 nucleotides are TGTGCCAGCAGCGTGGGAAAGACAGGTCGCTCCTACAATGAGCAGTTCTTC.